What follows are 20 T cell receptor beta chains derived from one specimen sequenced in a study of blood T cell repertoires in COVID-19. The protocol was immunoSEQ multiplex PCR, while the TCRdb copy is restricted to in-frame clones and leaves out a portion. The sample has 70,000 to 90,000 clones, roughly 86% seen once. Sequenced material: peripheral blood. These receptors all come from a man aged 50 or older with acute or convalescent COVID-19.

Remarks on this clone: The sample carries other DNA sequences with the same CDR3. The V gene is TRBV7-9, the J gene TRBJ1-5; no reliable D call. This CDR3 is 13 amino acids long. Trimming removed 4 bases from V and 0 bases from J, with 4 bases in between. Germline CDR1 is SEHNR and CDR2 is FQNEAQ (reference sequence). This chain's CDR3 is CASSYGSNQPQHF. The CDR3 bases are TGTGCCAGCAGCTACGGTAGCAATCAGCCCCAGCATTTT. The full variable domain, rest sourced from reference TRBV7-9 and TRBJ1-5, is DTGVSQNPRHKITKRGQNVTFRCDPISEHNRLYWYRQTLGQGPEFLTYFQNEAQLEKSRLLSDRFSAERPKGSFSTLEIQRTEQGDSAMYLCASSYGSNQPQHFGDGTRLSIL.

The rearrangement uses TRBV20-1 and TRBJ2-5, with D possibly TRBD2 on 5 matching bases. From germline, CDR1 is DFQATT and CDR2 SNEGSKA (reference sequence). CDR3 size: 14 residues. The V and J ends lost 3 bases and 0 bases respectively, with 11 bases between them. This CDR3 reads CSASLAGYQETQYF. The CDR3 region has the DNA TGCAGTGCTAGTCTAGCAGGCTACCAAGAGACCCAGTACTTC.

This chain joins TRBV27 and TRBJ1-1; 10 bases agree with TRBD1. This CDR3 has 16 amino acids. The V gene end was trimmed by 5 bases and the J gene end by 5 bases; junction bases not matched to a gene: 11. Germline CDR1 reads MNHEY; CDR2 reads SMNVEV (reference sequence). DNA of the CDR3: TGTGCCAGCAGTAAAAGACAGGGGGCGTTGAGGACTGAAGCTTTCTTT. This codes for CASSKRQGALRTEAFF.

The chain recombines TRBV3-1 (or the pseudogene TRBV3-2) with TRBJ2-7; 12 positions match TRBD1. CDR3 length: 15 residues. The germline V gene has CDR1 LGHDT and CDR2 YNNKEL (reference sequence). Germline trimming cut 5 bases from V and 5 bases from J; bases unmatched to any gene: 7. The CDR3 loop is CASSSRDRGQHEQYF. The CDR3 DNA sequence: TGTGCCAGCAGCTCACGGGACAGGGGGCAACACGAGCAGTACTTC.

In regard to this clone: Sequence at one end of the junction differs from germline and may be a read error. The V call is TRBV10-3, the J call TRBJ2-7; D is possibly TRBD1 (6 bases). The CDR3 length is 13 residues. The V gene's germline CDR1 is ENHRY and CDR2 SYGVKD. The CDR3 DNA sequence: TGTGCCATCAGTGAGTCGTGGCAGGGACACCGAAGCTTC. Residues: CAISESWQGHRSF.

The chain recombines TRBV19 with TRBJ2-1; D gene ambiguous. Deletions cut 4 bases from V and 5 bases from J, with 12 bases between. The germline CDR1 and CDR2 sequences are LNHDA and SQIVND (reference sequence). CDR3 length equals 14 residues. The DNA of the CDR3 is TGTGCCAGTAGTAGTAGAGGTGACCACAATGAGCAGTTCTTC. Its translation: CASSSRGDHNEQFF.

The J gene is TRBJ2-2, the V gene TRBV6-2 or TRBV6-3; maybe TRBD1 (6 bases). The germline gives CDR1 MNHEY, CDR2 SVGEGT. V gave up 6 bases and J gave up 7 bases, with 15 bases separating them. The CDR3 consists of 14 residues. The CDR3 protein is CASSKPGAYGELFF. CDR3 DNA sequence: TGTGCCAGCAGCAAGCCAGGGGCGTACGGGGAGCTGTTTTTT.

V gene TRBV6-5 combines with J gene TRBJ2-5, with 8 bases that match TRBD2. This CDR3 region has 15 residues. CDR1 is MNHEY and CDR2 is SVGAGI in the germline V gene. V dropped 6 bases and J dropped 4; count of bases not matched to a gene: 10. Written as DNA, the CDR3 is TGTGCCAGCAGCCAGAGACGGGGGGGAGGAGAGACCCAGTACTTC. Translating it yields CASSQRRGGGETQYF.

CDR3 bases: TGTGCCAGCAGTTACTCGAGCGGGACAGGGCGAGGCTACACCTTC. Amino acids: CASSYSSGTGRGYTF. This chain connects TRBV6-5 to TRBJ1-2, with 9 bases matching TRBD1. Germline V gives CDR1 MNHEY, CDR2 SVGAGI. The CDR3 is 15 amino acids. V dropped 0 bases and J dropped 8; count of bases not matched to a gene: 7.

J is TRBJ2-1 and V is TRBV18; D possibly corresponds to TRBD2 (5 bases). Trimming shortened V by 3 bases and J by 6 bases, and 12 bases separated the two germline ends. This CDR3 contains 14 residues. Per the germline V gene, CDR1 is KGHSH and CDR2 is LQKENI. In nucleotides, the CDR3 is TGTGCCAGCTCACCGGACTCACTATCCAATGAGCAGTTCTTC. It specifies CASSPDSLSNEQFF.

The sample holds one count of this clone. The V and J genes are TRBV5-1 and TRBJ2-7; a weak D match, TRBD2 (7 bases). V shed 5 bases and J shed 9 bases, with 18 bases lying between them. Germline-derived CDR1 and CDR2 are SGHRS and YFSETQ. The CDR3 has 13 residues. In DNA, the CDR3 is TGCGCCAGCAGTTTCACAGGGTTAGCGGGGCAGTACTTC. Protein product: CASSFTGLAGQYF.

The gene calls are TRBV10-2 and TRBJ2-5; the D gene is possibly TRBD1 (6 bases). Deletions cut 8 bases from V and 5 bases from J, with 15 bases between. CDR3 length equals 13 residues. The V gene's germline CDR1 is WSHSY and CDR2 SAAADI. CDR3 sequence reads: CASALGGVETQYF. The CDR3 DNA reads as TGCGCCAGCGCGCTTGGGGGCGTGGAGACCCAGTACTTC.

The CDR3 nucleotides read TGTGCCAGCAGCGGCCGGGGACAGGGGGCTGGTGAGCAGTACTTC. It is translated as CASSGRGQGAGEQYF. The rearrangement links TRBV3-1 (or the pseudogene TRBV3-2) to TRBJ2-7, with 12 bases aligning to TRBD1. The CDR3 totals 15 residues. Germline V gene data show CDR1 as LGHDT and CDR2 as YNNKEL (reference sequence). V shed 5 bases, J shed 7 bases, and the junction held 9 bases outside the gene matches.

V gene TRBV19 combines with J gene TRBJ2-1; possibly TRBD1 for D (5 bases). Germline V gives CDR1 LNHDA, CDR2 SQIVND (reference sequence). The length of the CDR3 is 13 residues. V shed 6 bases and J shed 4 bases, with 10 bases lying between them. The CDR3: CASRKDNYNEQFF. The CDR3 DNA reads TGTGCCAGTAGAAAGGACAATTACAATGAGCAGTTCTTC.

The chain recombines TRBV5-1 with TRBJ1-1; D possibly corresponds to TRBD1 (6 bases). In germline, CDR1 is SGHRS, CDR2 YFSETQ. CDR3 length: 14 residues. Trimming shortened V by 6 bases and J by 1 base, and 13 bases separated the two germline ends. CDR3: CASTQGTTNTEAFF. In DNA, the CDR3 is TGCGCCAGCACCCAGGGGACAACGAACACTGAAGCTTTCTTT.

This sequence joins TRBV3-1 (or the pseudogene TRBV3-2) and TRBJ1-4, with 7 bases identical to TRBD1. V was clipped by 3 bases and J by 12 bases; unmatched bases: 4. In germline, CDR1 is LGHDT, CDR2 YNNKEL (reference sequence). The CDR3 has 12 residues. The CDR3 DNA reads TGTGCCAGCAGCCATCCCCAGGGGGAACTGTTTTTT. Protein product: CASSHPQGELFF.

The rearrangement links TRBV6-6 to TRBJ2-1, with 12 positions matching TRBD2. In germline, CDR1 is MNHNY, CDR2 SVGAGI (reference sequence). The CDR3 sequence is 16 residues long. The V and J ends lost 6 bases and 4 bases, in that order; junction bases with no gene match: 7. The CDR3 loop is CASSPVGLAGYNEQFF. The DNA for the CDR3 is TGTGCCAGCAGCCCAGTAGGACTAGCGGGGTACAATGAGCAGTTCTTC.

The rearrangement links TRBV28 to TRBJ1-2; D unresolved. The V gene's germline CDR1 is MDHEN and CDR2 SYDVKM. The CDR3 has 16 residues. V was clipped by 2 bases and J by 6 bases, with 19 bases between them. CDR3 protein: CASSLGSYNFVDGYTF. As DNA, the CDR3 is TGTGCCAGCAGTTTAGGGAGTTATAATTTTGTGGATGGCTACACCTTC.

The chain combines TRBV27 with TRBJ1-4; a weak D match, TRBD1 (6 bases). CDR1 and CDR2 (germline): MNHEY, SMNVEV (reference sequence). The V end lost 5 bases, the J end lost 3 bases, and 19 bases lay between the germline ends. This CDR3 has 17 residues. As DNA, the CDR3 is TGTGCCAGCAGTCCCTCGGGGGGCGTTACTCCTAATGAAAAACTGTTTTTT. The encoded protein is CASSPSGGVTPNEKLFF. Using reference TRBV27 and TRBJ1-4 for the parts outside the CDR3, the full variable domain is EAQVTQNPRYLITVTGKKLTVTCSQNMNHEYMSWYRQDPGLGLRQIYYSMNVEVTDKGDVPEGYKVSRKEKRNFPLILESPSPNQTSLYFCASSPSGGVTPNEKLFFGSGTQLSVL.

The gene calls are TRBV29-1 and TRBJ2-3; D ambiguous. Germline-derived CDR1 and CDR2 are SQVTM and ANQGSEA. This CDR3 region has 13 residues. With 7 bases removed from V and 1 base from J, the gap between germline ends came to 12 bases. The CDR3 DNA reads TGCAGCGGGAACTCCCGGGGCACAGATACGCAGTATTTT. This encodes CSGNSRGTDTQYF.